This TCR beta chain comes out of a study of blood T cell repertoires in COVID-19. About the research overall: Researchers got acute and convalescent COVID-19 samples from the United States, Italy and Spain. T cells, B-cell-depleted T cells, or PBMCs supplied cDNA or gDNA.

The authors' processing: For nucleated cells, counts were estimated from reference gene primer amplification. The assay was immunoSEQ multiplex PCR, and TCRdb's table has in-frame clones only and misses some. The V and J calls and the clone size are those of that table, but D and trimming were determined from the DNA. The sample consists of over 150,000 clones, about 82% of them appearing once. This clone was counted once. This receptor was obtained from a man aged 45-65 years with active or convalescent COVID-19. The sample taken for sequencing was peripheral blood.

CDR3 sequence: CASSSAGEGTSGNTIYF. CDR3 sequence (DNA): TGTGCCAGCAGCTCAGCGGGGGAAGGTACCTCTGGAAACACCATATATTTT. The chain has TRBV11-3 and TRBJ1-3, with D possibly matching TRBD1 (5 bases). Trimming stripped 4 bases from V and 0 bases from J, with 16 bases between. This CDR3 contains 17 residues. Germline loops: CDR1 SGHNT, CDR2 YENEEA.